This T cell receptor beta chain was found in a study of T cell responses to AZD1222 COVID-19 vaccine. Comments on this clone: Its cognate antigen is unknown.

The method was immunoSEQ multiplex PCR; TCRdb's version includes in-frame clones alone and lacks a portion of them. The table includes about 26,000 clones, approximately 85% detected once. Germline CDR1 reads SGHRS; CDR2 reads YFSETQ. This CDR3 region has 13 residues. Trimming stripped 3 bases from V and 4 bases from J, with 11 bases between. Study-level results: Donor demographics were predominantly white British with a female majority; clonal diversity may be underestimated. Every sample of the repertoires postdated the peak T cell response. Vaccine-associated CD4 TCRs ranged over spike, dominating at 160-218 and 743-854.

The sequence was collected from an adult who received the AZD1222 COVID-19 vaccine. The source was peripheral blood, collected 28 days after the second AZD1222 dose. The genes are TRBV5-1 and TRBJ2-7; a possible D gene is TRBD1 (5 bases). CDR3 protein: CASSWIGDYEQYF. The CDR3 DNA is TGCGCCAGCAGCTGGATAGGGGATTACGAGCAGTACTTC.